This T cell receptor (beta chain) was profiled in a study of T cells in Graves' hyperthyroidism and ophthalmopathy. TCR beta CDR3 region amplification was performed from RNA transcripts. The TCR CDR3 first-round RT-PCR relied on the HTBI primer set. TCRdb passed the multiplex PCR reads through MiXCR, listing each CDR3 protein once. The sample lists approximately 590,000 distinct CDR3 sequences, 46% occurring once. The CDR3 length is 15 residues. Germline lookup yields CDR1 SGDLS and CDR2 YYNGEE. With V trimmed by 7 bases and J by 3 bases, 10 bases remained unmatched. Newly diagnosed patients aged 18 to 65 had hyperthyroidism of under 2 months' duration. Each diagnosis was grounded in clinical symptoms, serum thyroxine and TRAb, thyroid ultrasound, and orbital computed tomography.

This clonotype originated in a woman younger than 30 with Graves' hyperthyroidism. The sample taken for sequencing was peripheral blood or thyroid tissue (not recorded which). The J gene is TRBJ2-7, the V gene TRBV9; TRBD1 matches 10 bases. The CDR3 DNA follows: TGTGCCAGCTCACCCGGGACAGGGGAAATCTACGAGCAGTACTTC. The encoded protein is CASSPGTGEIYEQYF.